A single sample is the source of the 27 T cell receptor beta chains below, sequenced in a study of glioma-infiltrating T cells. TCR alpha and beta CDR3 regions were amplified from RNA using iRepertoire nested multiplex PCR. TCRdb reprocessed the multiplex PCR reads with MiXCR, giving one entry per CDR3 protein. There are 300,000 to 450,000 distinct CDR3 sequences in the sample; roughly two fifths occur only once, and around 13% lies in the top ten. The sample comprised glioma tissue, nonneoplastic brain tissue, or PBMCs (not recorded which). The receptors shown here come from a human donor with low-grade glioma or glioblastoma, undergoing nonglioma brain surgery, or in good health (not recorded which).

DNA for the CDR3: TGTGCCAGCAGTTTAAGGCCTAACCTCTATGGCTACACCTTC. It codes for CASSLRPNLYGYTF. The chain carries TRBV6-9 and TRBJ1-2, with no clear D. V lost 4 bases, J lost 4 bases, and 13 bases lay in between. From germline, CDR1 is MNHGY and CDR2 SVAAGI. CDR3 length equals 14 residues.

There are many counts of this clonotype. The V gene is TRBV6-2 or TRBV6-3, the J gene TRBJ1-5; the match to TRBD1 covers 9 bases. The CDR3 has 14 residues. Unmatched junction bases numbered 7, after V lost 6 bases and J lost 7 bases. Germline CDR1 reads MNHEY; CDR2 reads SVGEGT. Here the CDR3 DNA reads TGTGCCAGCAGAAACAGGGGGCTGAGGCAGCCCCAGCATTTT. Translating gives CASRNRGLRQPQHF.

A note on this clonotype: This may stem from a read error, because a much larger clone lies one nucleotide away. The V and J genes are TRBV18 and TRBJ1-3; no firm D call. This CDR3 has 16 residues. Germline V lookup: CDR1 KGHSH, CDR2 LQKENI. Trimming cost V 1 base and J 0 bases, with 10 bases left between them. The CDR3 spells CASSPLPGSSGNTIYF. CDR3 sequence (DNA): TGTGCCAGCTCACCACTCCCCGGCAGCTCTGGAAACACCATATATTTT.

The chain recombines TRBV4-1 with TRBJ2-7; 8 positions agree with TRBD1. V was pared by 4 bases and J by 5 bases, with 13 bases of the junction left unmatched. CDR1 MGHRA and CDR2 YSYEKL come from the germline V gene. CDR3 length: 16 amino acids. The CDR3: CASSRTIGQGVHEQYF. The CDR3 nucleotides are TGCGCCAGCAGCCGTACCATTGGACAGGGAGTACACGAGCAGTACTTC.

This clonotype was seen a few times. The J gene is TRBJ2-1, the V gene TRBV6-1, with 8 positions matching TRBD1. The CDR3 runs to 15 residues. V lost 5 bases, J lost 2 bases, and 5 bases stayed unmatched. Germline loops: CDR1 MNHNS, CDR2 SASEGT. DNA of the CDR3: TGTGCCAGCAGTCGGCAGGGGGCTGCCTACAATGAGCAGTTCTTC. Its translation is CASSRQGAAYNEQFF.

The chain employs TRBV12-3 or TRBV12-4 and TRBJ1-3, with D unresolved. Between the trimmed V and J ends, which lost 5 bases and 0 bases, there was a span of 8 bases. CDR3 length: 14 amino acids. For the CDR3, the DNA is TGTGCCAGCAGTGCGGCCTACTCTGGAAACACCATATATTTT. Its translation: CASSAAYSGNTIYF.

This clonotype showed up many times. This rearrangement joins TRBV6-1 to TRBJ1-1; a weak D match, TRBD1 (5 bases). The CDR3 totals 16 residues. Germline V CDR1 and CDR2: MNHNS, SASEGT. V was trimmed by 5 bases and J by 5 bases, leaving 21 bases between them. The CDR3 region is CASSSEGPSFGTEAFF. As DNA, the CDR3 is TGTGCCAGCAGTTCCGAGGGGCCCAGCTTCGGTACTGAAGCTTTCTTT.

The chain couples TRBV19 to TRBJ1-3; possibly TRBD1 for D (5 bases). CDR3 size: 14 residues. V dropped 10 bases and J dropped 0 bases, with 13 bases sitting between them. Germline V gives CDR1 LNHDA, CDR2 SQIVND (reference sequence). CDR3 region: CATLDISSGNTIYF. The CDR3 region has the DNA TGTGCCACCCTGGACATAAGCTCTGGAAACACCATATATTTT.

In this sample, this clonotype turned up many times. The genes are TRBV28 and TRBJ1-1, with D possibly matching TRBD1 (6 bases). Germline CDR1 MDHEN, CDR2 SYDVKM. Trimming removed 4 bases from V and 3 bases from J, with 15 bases in between. This CDR3 spans 15 amino acids. CDR3 sequence: CASSSQQGRYTEAFF. The DNA of the CDR3 is TGTGCCAGCAGTTCGCAACAGGGCCGGTACACTGAAGCTTTCTTT.

V usage is TRBV7-9 and J usage is TRBJ1-4, with D hard to call. The CDR3 runs 14 residues. Germline lookup yields CDR1 SEHNR and CDR2 FQNEAQ (reference sequence). V gave up 5 bases and J gave up 2 bases, with 9 bases separating them. CDR3 nucleotides: TGTGCCAGCAGCAGACGTGGGACTAATGAAAAACTGTTTTTT. This sequence encodes CASSRRGTNEKLFF.

This clonotype was detected many times. The genes are TRBV7-2 and TRBJ2-1; D remains ambiguous. CDR3 length: 13 residues. Trimming pared 3 bases from V and 3 bases from J, leaving 6 bases between. Looked up from germline, CDR1 is SGHTA and CDR2 is FQGNSA. The chain's CDR3 is CASSFGVYNEQFF. The CDR3 DNA reads TGTGCCAGCAGCTTCGGTGTCTACAATGAGCAGTTCTTC.

The chain recombines TRBV20-1 with TRBJ1-2; TRBD1 agrees at 8 bases. V dropped 1 base and J dropped 3; count of bases not matched to a gene: 4. The CDR3 totals 14 residues. The germline gives CDR1 DFQATT, CDR2 SNEGSKA (reference sequence). The CDR3 region is CSARGTGRYYGYTF. CDR3 bases: TGCAGTGCTAGAGGGACAGGGCGGTACTATGGCTACACCTTC.

V gene TRBV7-6 combines with J gene TRBJ2-1; D gene unclear. The CDR3 has 15 residues. The V end lost 1 base, the J end lost 2 bases, and 9 bases lay between the germline ends. Germline CDR1 and CDR2: SGHVS and FNYEAQ. CDR3 region: CASSLEGPAYNEQFF. The CDR3 bases are TGTGCCAGCAGCTTAGAAGGGCCGGCCTACAATGAGCAGTTCTTC.

This clonotype was seen a few times. This rearrangement joins TRBV12-5 to TRBJ2-7; no reliable D call. V lost 6 bases, J lost 2 bases, and 5 bases lay in between. The CDR3 contains 11 residues. CDR1 LGHNT and CDR2 FRNRAP come from the germline V gene. CDR3 in DNA: TGTGCTAGTGGCCTGACCTACGAGCAGTACTTC. Protein sequence: CASGLTYEQYF.

In its sample, this clonotype was seen many times. The chain combines TRBV6-1 with TRBJ2-7, with 12 bases fitting TRBD2. CDR3 length: 15 amino acids. Per germline, CDR1 MNHNS and CDR2 SASEGT. The J segment lost 3 bases and the V segment lost 6 bases, leaving 6 bases of the junction unmatched. The CDR3 region has the DNA TGTGCCAGCAGCCCACTGACTAGCGGGGGCTACGAGCAGTACTTC. It translates to CASSPLTSGGYEQYF.

Only a few counts were recorded for this clonotype. This sequence joins TRBV20-1 and TRBJ1-1; a weak D match, TRBD1 (5 bases). V dropped 6 bases and J dropped 4 bases, with 12 bases sitting between them. Germline values: CDR1 DFQATT, CDR2 SNEGSKA (reference sequence). CDR3 length equals 12 residues. CDR3 protein: CSAMGGGTEAFF. The CDR3 DNA reads as TGCAGTGCGATGGGCGGGGGCACTGAAGCTTTCTTT.

This clonotype was seen a few times. This chain connects TRBV11-1 to TRBJ2-3, with 8 bases lining up with TRBD1. This CDR3 region has 16 residues. The germline CDR1 and CDR2 sequences are SGHAT and FQDESV (reference sequence). V lost 4 bases and J lost 0; bases outside the gene matches: 6. CDR3 sequence: CASSSGQGISTDTQYF. Written as DNA, the CDR3 is TGTGCCAGCAGCTCCGGACAGGGCATTAGCACAGATACGCAGTATTTT.

This clonotype was detected only a few times. The chain uses TRBV7-3 and TRBJ2-1, with D maybe TRBD2 (6 bases). Trimming removed 5 bases at V and 3 bases at J, with 14 bases between. CDR1 is SGHTA and CDR2 is FQGTGA in the germline V gene. The CDR3 totals 15 residues. The DNA of the CDR3 is TGTGCCAGCAGCGCCCGACTAGTCCACTACAATGAGCAGTTCTTC. Its translation: CASSARLVHYNEQFF.

About this clonotype: A much larger clone lies one base from this, so it may be a read error. The rearrangement links TRBV7-9 to TRBJ1-5; D perhaps matches TRBD1 (5 bases). The CDR3 totals 15 residues. Germline CDR1 reads SEHNR; CDR2 reads FQNEAQ (reference sequence). DNA of the CDR3: TGTTCCAGCAGCCCAGGGTTATATAGCAATCAGCCCCAGCATTTT. Residues: CSSSPGLYSNQPQHF.

This clonotype came up many times. This rearrangement joins TRBV4-3 to TRBJ2-1, with D maybe TRBD2 (5 bases). Looked up from germline, CDR1 is LGHNA and CDR2 is YSLEER. The length of the CDR3 is 15 residues. V was shortened by 1 base and J by 4 bases, with 11 bases between the two germline ends. This CDR3 is CASSQVGGHYNEQFF. The CDR3, as DNA: TGCGCCAGCAGCCAAGTCGGCGGGCATTACAATGAGCAGTTCTTC.

This clonotype has more than one count but fewer than ten. The rearrangement joins TRBV19 to TRBJ2-7, with 9 bases lining up with TRBD1. Germline CDR1 is LNHDA and CDR2 is SQIVND (reference sequence). The CDR3 has 14 amino acids. V shed 7 bases and J 5 bases; nucleotides not matched to a gene: 9. CDR3: CASNFGTGYHEQYF. The DNA for the CDR3 is TGTGCCAGTAATTTCGGGACAGGGTACCACGAGCAGTACTTC.

As to this clonotype: A read error may be the cause here, since a much bigger clone is one base away. The chain uses TRBV27 and TRBJ2-7; maybe TRBD1 (6 bases). Per the germline V gene, CDR1 is MNHEY and CDR2 is SMNVEV (reference sequence). This CDR3 is built from 15 residues. In DNA form, the CDR3 reads TGTGCCGGCAGTATAGACAGGATCCCTTCCTACGAGCAGTACTTC. Protein product: CAGSIDRIPSYEQYF.

As concerns this clonotype: The junction does not match germline at one end; this may be a read error. The chain recombines TRBV3-1 with TRBJ2-5; D is uncertain. CDR1 LGHDT and CDR2 YNNKEL come from the germline V gene (reference sequence). The CDR3 covers 13 residues. The DNA of the CDR3 is TGTGCCAGCAGCCAAGTGCATTTGGAGACCCAATACTTC. Encoded protein: CASSQVHLETQYF.

V is TRBV28 and J is TRBJ1-1; D might be TRBD1 (5 bases). This CDR3 spans 15 amino acids. Germline assignment: CDR1 MDHEN and CDR2 SYDVKM. Trimming cost V 5 bases and J 4 bases, with 17 bases left between them. For the CDR3, the DNA is TGTGCCAGCAGTGGGGCCGGGGGACCTGGCACTGAAGCTTTCTTT. Its protein is CASSGAGGPGTEAFF.

The CDR3 region has the DNA TGTGCCAGCATCAGCTTAGGAGTCGGGAGGGCCCCAGAGACCCAGTACTTC. Translating gives CASISLGVGRAPETQYF. The genes are TRBV27 and TRBJ2-5; 8 bases are shared with TRBD2. CDR1 and CDR2 (germline): MNHEY, SMNVEV (reference sequence). Trimming at V came to 7 bases and at J to 4 bases, leaving 17 bases not matched to a gene. The CDR3 totals 17 residues.

This clonotype was counted a few times. The genes are TRBV19 and TRBJ2-3, with TRBD2 identical over 8 bases. This CDR3 comprises 14 residues. The trim removed 10 bases at V and 0 bases at J, leaving 6 bases unmatched. Germline loops: CDR1 LNHDA, CDR2 SQIVND (reference sequence). CDR3 residues: CATKREKSTDTQYF. In nucleotides, the CDR3 is TGTGCCACGAAGCGGGAGAAGAGCACAGATACGCAGTATTTT.

CDR3 sequence reads: CASSLIQDHLSYEQYF. CDR3 sequence (DNA): TGTGCCAGCAGTTTAATCCAGGACCACTTATCCTACGAGCAGTACTTC. J is TRBJ2-7 and V is TRBV28; D gene uncertain. The germline CDR1 and CDR2 sequences are MDHEN and SYDVKM. V gave up 2 bases and J gave up 1 base, with 15 bases separating them. CDR3 length: 16 residues.